The 12 T cell receptor beta chains given below trace back to one sample, sequenced in a study of beta chain features in type 1 diabetes. The sequenced template was cDNA made from the entire isolated RNA. Only in-frame clones appear in the TCRdb table, and some are missing; sequencing was by immunoSEQ multiplex PCR. The top ten hold around 1.5% of the sample, which has about 140,000 clones, 6.5% to 8.5% seen once. Sequenced: central memory CD4+ T cells from blood. The receptors derive from a woman in her twenties or thirties in good health.

This clone was observed at least ten times. The chain carries TRBV29-1 and TRBJ2-7; D is perhaps TRBD1 (6 bases). In germline, CDR1 is SQVTM, CDR2 ANQGSEA. V was cut by 7 bases and J by 4 bases, with 23 bases left in between. The CDR3 consists of 15 residues. The CDR3: CSATHGAGVTYEQYF. The CDR3 DNA follows: TGCAGCGCTACCCACGGGGCAGGGGTTACGTACGAGCAGTACTTC.

The chain carries TRBV7-2 and TRBJ2-7; 8 nucleotides line up with TRBD2. V lost 4 bases, J lost 4 bases, and 9 bases stayed unmatched. Germline CDR1 reads SGHTA; CDR2 reads FQGNSA. This CDR3 comprises 15 residues. The CDR3 protein is CASSSSSGELYEQYF. CDR3 nucleotide sequence: TGTGCCAGCAGCTCAAGTAGCGGGGAGTTGTACGAGCAGTACTTC.

This clone occurred a few times. It is likely a read error: a sequence one base away is far more abundant. The chain links TRBV5-1 to TRBJ2-1; 9 nucleotides line up with TRBD2. The V gene's germline CDR1 is SGHRS and CDR2 YFSETQ. With V trimmed by 4 bases and J by 3 bases, 5 bases remained unmatched. CDR3 size: 15 residues. The CDR3 region is CASSQAGGYYNEQFF. The CDR3 bases are TGCGCCAGCAGCCAAGCGGGAGGCTACTACAATGAGCAGTTCTTC.

This clone has a handful of counts. The chain employs TRBV15 and TRBJ1-1, with 7 positions matching TRBD1. Unmatched junction bases numbered 6, after V lost 0 bases and J lost 5 bases. This CDR3 has 15 amino acids. Looked up from germline, CDR1 is LNHNV and CDR2 is YYDKDF (reference sequence). The CDR3 DNA reads as TGTGCCACCAGCAGAGATCGGACAGGAGGGACTGAAGCTTTCTTT. This encodes CATSRDRTGGTEAFF. The variable domain in full, completed from reference TRBV15 and TRBJ1-1, reads DAMVIQNPRYQVTQFGKPVTLSCSQTLNHNVMYWYQQKSSQAPKLLFHYYDKDFNNEADTPDNFQSRRPNTSFCFLDIRSPGLGDTAMYLCATSRDRTGGTEAFFGQGTRLTVV.

The chain employs TRBV7-6 and TRBJ2-3; 7 bases are a match to TRBD2. The CDR3 runs 15 residues. The V gene end was trimmed by 5 bases and the J gene end by 4 bases; junction bases not matched to a gene: 9. Germline CDR1 and CDR2: SGHVS and FNYEAQ. The CDR3: CASSRMAAGADTQYF. The CDR3 DNA follows: TGTGCCAGCAGCCGGATGGCGGCGGGGGCAGATACGCAGTATTTT.

In its sample, this clone was seen a few times. J is TRBJ2-1 and V is TRBV2, with 8 bases fitting TRBD1. CDR1 SNHLY and CDR2 FYNNEI come from the germline V gene. Trimming took 5 bases from V and 0 from J; bases not matched to a gene: 9. The CDR3 consists of 17 residues. CDR3 nucleotide sequence: TGTGCCAGCAGTCCCCCAGGGACAGGCGTCTCCTACAATGAGCAGTTCTTC. Protein: CASSPPGTGVSYNEQFF. The complete variable domain, with remaining parts taken from reference TRBV2 and TRBJ2-1, reads EPEVTQTPSHQVTQMGQEVILRCVPISNHLYFYWYRQILGQKVEFLVSFYNNEISEKSEIFDDQFSVERPDGSNFTLKIRSTKLEDSAMYFCASSPPGTGVSYNEQFFGPGTRLTVL.

This clone was detected only a few times. This chain links TRBV2 with TRBJ2-5; D gene unclear. The CDR3 has 13 residues. Trimming removed 4 bases at V and 2 bases at J, with 8 bases between. CDR1 SNHLY and CDR2 FYNNEI come from the germline V gene. The CDR3 reads CASSVNGQETQYF. CDR3 sequence (DNA): TGTGCCAGCAGTGTGAACGGGCAAGAGACCCAGTACTTC.

This clone was detected a few times. This chain uses TRBV27 with TRBJ2-5; weak D call: TRBD1 (5 bases). CDR1 and CDR2 (germline): MNHEY, SMNVEV (reference sequence). With 8 bases removed from V and 5 bases from J, the gap between germline ends came to 21 bases. The CDR3 extends over 15 amino acids. The chain's CDR3 is CASAPRVSIGETQYF. CDR3 in DNA: TGTGCCAGCGCCCCCAGGGTATCCATTGGGGAGACCCAGTACTTC.

V and J are TRBV28 and TRBJ1-2; 7 bases align to TRBD1. Germline CDR1 is MDHEN and CDR2 is SYDVKM. Germline trimming cut 5 bases from V and 4 bases from J; bases unmatched to any gene: 13. The CDR3 runs to 16 residues. The chain's CDR3 is CASSGGTLGQIYGYTF. The CDR3 DNA follows: TGTGCCAGCAGTGGGGGGACTCTGGGACAGATCTATGGCTACACCTTC.

This rearrangement joins TRBV7-9 to TRBJ2-1; a possible D gene is TRBD2 (5 bases). V shed 5 bases and J shed 6 bases, with 14 bases lying between them. CDR3 length: 14 amino acids. Germline CDR1 and CDR2: SEHNR and FQNEAQ (reference sequence). DNA of the CDR3: TGTGCCAGCAGCCCGGGGTATGCCAGCAATGAGCAGTTCTTC. This translates into CASSPGYASNEQFF.

This clone was detected only a few times. This sample also contains other DNA sequences that code for the same CDR3. The V gene is TRBV6-5, the J gene TRBJ2-3, with 7 nucleotides matching TRBD2. J was trimmed by 2 bases and V by 3 bases; bases with no gene match: 5. The CDR3 consists of 15 residues. Germline CDR1 and CDR2: MNHEY and SVGAGI. CDR3 in DNA: TGTGCCAGCAGTTATGGGGGGGGTAACACAGATACGCAGTATTTT. This gives the protein CASSYGGGNTDTQYF.

This clone showed up just a few times. The chain combines TRBV5-1 with TRBJ1-4; 8 bases agree with TRBD1. Losses at the gene ends were 4 bases for V and 4 bases for J; bases not matched to a gene: 9. CDR1 and CDR2 (germline): SGHRS, YFSETQ. The CDR3 is 16 residues long. The CDR3 region has the DNA TGCGCCAGCAGCCCGGGACAGGCCCCCGGTAATGAAAAACTGTTTTTT. The encoded protein is CASSPGQAPGNEKLFF.